This T cell receptor beta chain was identified during a study of CD8+ T cells in alopecia areata. The study, taken as a whole, reports: Shared TCR sequences were less clear between patients than in mice, possibly partly from HLA diversity. More clonal than normal scalp was lesional scalp, particularly alopecia totalis/universalis.

As concerns this clone: Its antigen is unknown.

In each case, RNA was isolated and then reverse transcribed into cDNA as the sequencing template. The data were produced by immunoSEQ multiplex PCR, yet TCRdb's version contains in-frame clones alone and is incomplete. The sample shows about 99,000 clones, approximately 58% of them seen only once. The ends were cut back, 0 bases at V and 3 bases at J, with 9 bases in the middle. This CDR3 region has 14 residues. Per germline, CDR1 SGHNT and CDR2 YYREEE (reference sequence). This clonotype originated in a human donor in good health. The sequenced sample consisted of CD4+ T cells sorted from blood. The rearrangement links TRBV5-4 to TRBJ1-2; D may be TRBD1 (5 bases). The CDR3 DNA follows: TGTGCCAGCAGCTTGGTACAGGAAGACTATGGCTACACCTTC. It codes for CASSLVQEDYGYTF.